This T cell receptor beta chain appears in the sequencing data of a study of T-cell memory formation after mild COVID-19. V lost 5 bases to trimming and J lost 10 bases, with 12 bases between them. The germline V gene has CDR1 SQVTM and CDR2 ANQGSEA. The CDR3 has 11 residues. A single record per CDR3 protein comes from TCRdb applying MiXCR to the 5' RACE reads. The sample lists 200,000 to 250,000 distinct CDR3 sequences; under 30% were seen once. The sequenced sample consisted of PBMCs or a T cell subset sorted from them (not recorded which). The receptor comes from an adult woman who had mild COVID-19 (a few samples of this study predate the infection). Cell type and time point are not known. The chain carries TRBV29-1 and TRBJ2-1; D is uncertain. CDR3 bases: TGCAGCGTTTCCTGGGGTGGCGAGCAGTTCTTC. Residues: CSVSWGGEQFF.